A single sample is the source of the 12 T cell receptor beta chains below, sequenced in a study of T cell responses to AZD1222 COVID-19 vaccine. Using immunoSEQ multiplex PCR, the repertoire was profiled, and TCRdb retains in-frame clones only, with some absent. The sample includes some 170,000 clones, roughly 91% seen only once; the top ten take around 1.6%. Sequenced material: peripheral blood, taken on day 0 of AZD1222 vaccination. The receptors were sampled from an adult in good health.

The chain carries TRBV5-8 and TRBJ1-1; 10 bases fit TRBD1. Per germline, CDR1 SGHTS and CDR2 YDEGEE. Trimming cost V 4 bases and J 4 bases; bases outside gene matches: 10. The CDR3 is 16 residues long. The CDR3 nucleotides are TGTGCCAGCAGCAACTATTGGACAGGGGGAGGCACTGAAGCTTTCTTT. It specifies CASSNYWTGGGTEAFF.

This chain connects TRBV18 to TRBJ1-2, with D possibly matching TRBD1 (5 bases). The germline V gene encodes CDR1 KGHSH and CDR2 LQKENI. With 0 bases removed from V and 7 bases from J, the gap between germline ends came to 12 bases. The CDR3 contains 14 residues. The chain's CDR3 is CASSPPGQGVGYTF. The CDR3 DNA reads TGTGCCAGCTCACCACCCGGGCAGGGTGTTGGCTACACCTTC.

The rearrangement uses TRBV6-6 and TRBJ1-6; 8 bases are a match to TRBD1. This CDR3 has 13 amino acids. Germline V gene lookup returns CDR1 MNHNY and CDR2 SVGAGI (reference sequence). The trim removed 7 bases at V and 7 bases at J, leaving 3 bases unmatched. CDR3 protein: CASTGQGNSPLHF. The CDR3 coding sequence is TGTGCCAGCACTGGACAGGGAAATTCACCCCTCCACTTT.

This chain links TRBV7-9 with TRBJ1-5; the D is unclear. The germline V and J ends were trimmed by 4 bases and 0 bases, with 10 bases remaining between them. CDR3 length: 15 residues. Germline loops: CDR1 SEHNR, CDR2 FQNEAQ (reference sequence). The CDR3, as DNA: TGTGCCAGCAGCTCGGACCGTGATAGCAATCAGCCCCAGCATTTT. Its translation: CASSSDRDSNQPQHF. Full variable domain (outside the CDR3, taken from reference TRBV7-9 and TRBJ1-5): DTGVSQNPRHKITKRGQNVTFRCDPISEHNRLYWYRQTLGQGPEFLTYFQNEAQLEKSRLLSDRFSAERPKGSFSTLEIQRTEQGDSAMYLCASSSDRDSNQPQHFGDGTRLSIL.

The rearrangement links TRBV9 to TRBJ2-3, with 10 bases that match TRBD2. The CDR3 length is 17 residues. Per germline, CDR1 SGDLS and CDR2 YYNGEE. Trimming removed 4 bases from V and 2 bases from J; junction bases left unmatched: 10. The CDR3 nucleotides read TGTGCCAGCAGCTCCGGGGGAGCGGGGGGGCCCACAGATACGCAGTATTTT. Amino acids: CASSSGGAGGPTDTQYF.

The V and J genes are TRBV7-9 and TRBJ1-1; TRBD1 might be the D (5 bases). The germline V and J ends were trimmed by 1 base and 6 bases, with 9 bases remaining between them. The length of the CDR3 is 13 residues. Germline loops: CDR1 SEHNR, CDR2 FQNEAQ (reference sequence). This chain's CDR3 is CASSLVRDPEAFF. The CDR3, as DNA: TGTGCCAGCAGCTTAGTGCGGGACCCTGAAGCTTTCTTT.

The V gene is TRBV7-9, the J gene TRBJ1-3; no firm D call. The germline CDR1 and CDR2 sequences are SEHNR and FQNEAQ (reference sequence). The CDR3 has 14 amino acids. V lost 3 bases to trimming and J lost 4 bases, with 10 bases between them. The CDR3 loop reads CASSFGVSGNTIYF. The CDR3 DNA reads as TGTGCCAGCAGCTTTGGGGTCTCCGGAAACACCATATATTTT. Drawing the rest from reference TRBV7-9 and TRBJ1-3, the complete variable domain is DTGVSQNPRHKITKRGQNVTFRCDPISEHNRLYWYRQTLGQGPEFLTYFQNEAQLEKSRLLSDRFSAERPKGSFSTLEIQRTEQGDSAMYLCASSFGVSGNTIYFGEGSWLTVV.

The genes are TRBV18 and TRBJ2-5, with 10 bases matching TRBD2. Germline V CDR1 and CDR2: KGHSH, LQKENI. V trimming: 0 bases; J trimming: 7 bases; junction bases outside the gene matches: 2. The CDR3 is 14 amino acids. In DNA form, the CDR3 reads TGTGCCAGCTCACCACCCCTAGCGGGAGCGACCCAGTACTTC. This codes for CASSPPLAGATQYF.

This chain links TRBV20-1 with TRBJ1-5; D is unresolved. The ends were cut back, 3 bases at V and 3 bases at J, with 12 bases in the middle. From germline, CDR1 is DFQATT and CDR2 SNEGSKA (reference sequence). The CDR3 runs to 14 residues. In nucleotides, the CDR3 is TGCAGTGCTAGTCTCGGTAGGACCAATCAGCCCCAGCATTTT. The encoded protein is CSASLGRTNQPQHF.

V and J are TRBV11-2 and TRBJ1-6, with D maybe TRBD1 (5 bases). Trimming cost V 0 bases and J 10 bases, with 13 bases left between them. CDR3 size: 15 residues. Germline assignment: CDR1 SGHAT and CDR2 FQNNGV. The CDR3 bases are TGTGCCAGCAGCTTAGAGGGGGTGGGGAGCTCACCCCTCCACTTT. As protein: CASSLEGVGSSPLHF.

The rearrangement links TRBV30 to TRBJ1-1; D is unclear. Deletions cut 0 bases from V and 4 bases from J, with 6 bases between. Germline V gene lookup returns CDR1 GTSNPN and CDR2 SVGIG (reference sequence). The CDR3 has 12 residues. DNA for the CDR3: TGTGCCTGGAGTGTACTCGCCACTGAAGCTTTCTTT. Translated: CAWSVLATEAFF.

The chain has TRBV9 and TRBJ1-3; D perhaps matches TRBD1 (6 bases). Trimming left V 7 bases short and J 3 bases short, with 11 bases between. CDR1 is SGDLS and CDR2 is YYNGEE in the germline V gene. The CDR3 sequence is 13 residues long. The CDR3 here is CASGAGDGNTIYF. The CDR3 region has the DNA TGTGCCAGCGGGGCAGGGGATGGAAACACCATATATTTT.